This entry lists 28 T cell receptor beta chains sequenced from one sample in a study of CD8+CD57+ T cells in acquired aplastic anemia. The TCR beta profiling, which covered VDJ combination and CDR3 sequence, was carried out using genomic DNA as the template. TCRdb called the reads again in MiXCR, with one record for every CDR3 protein. The sample includes a few hundred thousand distinct CDR3 sequences, 70% to 85% seen only once; the top ten take about two fifths. Selection for sequencing was limited to patients who had shown CD8+CD57+ cell expansion by flow cytometry. Sequenced sample: sorted CD4+, CD8+, or CD8+CD57+ T cells (not recorded which) from PBMCs. These receptors were taken from a human donor with aplastic anemia.

This clonotype was detected many times. The chain couples TRBV4-2 to TRBJ2-6; D uncertain. V lost 1 base, J lost 0 bases, and 7 bases lay in between. The length of the CDR3 is 16 residues. Germline lookup yields CDR1 LGHNA and CDR2 YNFKEQ. This CDR3 reads CASSQGQNSGANVLTF. CDR3 in DNA: TGTGCCAGCAGCCAAGGACAAAACTCTGGGGCCAACGTCCTGACTTTC.

Concerning this clonotype itself: Its ends do not fully match the called genes, so a read error is possible. The gene calls are TRBV9 and TRBJ2-1; D perhaps matches TRBD2 (5 bases). CDR3 length: 15 amino acids. Germline assignment: CDR1 SGDLS and CDR2 YYNGEE. The CDR3 DNA reads as TGTGCCAGTAGCGTAAGTAGACGGAGCTACGATGAGCAGTTCTTC. As protein: CASSVSRRSYDEQFF.

Points on this clonotype: One junction end disagrees with the germline gene, perhaps due to a read error. The rearrangement links TRBV7-9 to TRBJ2-7; 9 bases agree with TRBD1. The CDR3 spans 14 residues. Germline CDR1 reads SEHNR; CDR2 reads FQNEAQ (reference sequence). The CDR3 DNA reads as TGTGCCAGACAGGGGGCTAGGGAGCCCCACGAGCACGGCTTC. It specifies CARQGAREPHEHGF.

Notes on this clonotype: Because it lacks the conserved phenylalanine or tryptophan at the end, this CDR3 is likely a read error. It is unclear where the CDR3 begins or ends on the DNA, so no DNA is shown, and the CDR3 is as TCRdb lists it. This chain connects TRBV2 to TRBJ2-6. The V gene's germline CDR1 is SNHLY and CDR2 FYNNEI. The CDR3 totals 16 residues, both ends included. The CDR3 spells CASSDAGIHEQFFVPG.

The CDR3 DNA reads as TGTGCCAGCAGCGTAGGGACCGCCCGAAATCAGTCCCGCTACACCTTC. Encoded protein: CASSVGTARNQSRYTF. The V call is TRBV9, the J call TRBJ1-2; D not certain. Germline V gene data show CDR1 as SGDLS and CDR2 as YYNGEE. This CDR3 contains 16 residues. V shed 0 bases and J shed 9 bases, with 21 bases lying between them.

The V gene is TRBV12-3 or TRBV12-4, the J gene TRBJ2-2; D may be TRBD1 (5 bases). V lost 8 bases and J 3 bases, leaving 10 bases between the germline ends. The CDR3 sequence is 13 residues long. CDR3 region: CASFLGDTGELFF. CDR3 nucleotides: TGTGCCAGCTTCTTAGGGGACACCGGGGAGCTGTTTTTT.

This clonotype was observed a single time. This chain uses TRBV20-1 with TRBJ1-1; D not certain. Germline V CDR1 and CDR2: DFQATT, SNEGSKA (reference sequence). CDR3 length equals 15 residues. Trimming removed 3 bases from V and 3 bases from J, with 17 bases in between. This CDR3 is CSASHTGDTHTEAFF. The CDR3 DNA reads TGCAGTGCTAGCCACACGGGAGACACCCACACTGAAGCTTTCTTT.

This clonotype was seen just once. Given the absence of the conserved phenylalanine or tryptophan at the CDR3 end, a read error is likely. Because the CDR3's place on the DNA is in doubt, the DNA is left out and the CDR3 is given as listed by TCRdb. V and J are TRBV9 and TRBJ2-3; TRBD2 is taken as the D call from the table, unchecked against the DNA. Germline V CDR1 and CDR2: SGDLS, YYNGEE. The CDR3 has 12 amino acids, counting both end residues. Here the CDR3 reads CASSLGTGRYNV.

V and J are TRBV7-2 and TRBJ1-1; D is unresolved. Trimming shortened V by 5 bases and J by 8 bases, and 21 bases separated the two germline ends. The CDR3 runs to 15 residues. Germline V gene sequence: CDR1 SGHTA, CDR2 FQGNSA. CDR3 loop: CASSADSGSPLEAFF. DNA for the CDR3: TGTGCCAGCAGCGCAGATTCTGGGTCACCCCTCGAAGCTTTCTTT.

Worth noting for this clonotype: The missing conserved phenylalanine or tryptophan at the end of this CDR3 makes a read error likely. The DNA is omitted, as the CDR3 cannot be located on it reliably, and the CDR3 follows TCRdb's listing. V gene TRBV2 combines with J gene TRBJ2-1; the D call TRBD1 from the table was never checked on the DNA. The CDR3 spans 16 residues, counting both ends. The germline gives CDR1 SNHLY, CDR2 FYNNEI. The CDR3 loop is CASGDGGTDTQDLHPG.

On this clonotype: A read error may produce the germline difference seen at one junction end. The CDR3 here is CASSLAGVANEHYF. In DNA form, the CDR3 reads TGTGCCAGCAGCCTGGCGGGAGTCGCCAATGAGCACTACTTC. The chain uses TRBV7-2 and TRBJ2-1; 7 nucleotides agree with TRBD2. The CDR3 extends over 14 amino acids. Germline V gene lookup returns CDR1 SGHTA and CDR2 FQGNSA.

Points on this clonotype: No conserved phenylalanine or tryptophan is present at the end of the CDR3, so a read error is the likely explanation. The J gene is TRBJ2-3, the V gene TRBV7-9; D gene unclear. Trimming removed 4 bases from V and 9 bases from J, with 14 bases in between. This CDR3 spans 13 amino acids. In germline, CDR1 is SEHNR, CDR2 FQNEAQ (reference sequence). DNA for the CDR3: TGTGCCAGCAGCTACCAGAGAAGCGAGACGCAGTATGTT. It codes for CASSYQRSETQYV.

Worth noting for this clonotype: The junction shows a germline mismatch at one end, possibly a read error. CDR3 sequence reads: CAGRLAGYEQYF. CDR3 DNA: TGCGCCGGCAGACTAGCGGGGTACGAGCAGTACTTC. The chain combines TRBV4-3 with TRBJ2-7; TRBD2 matches 11 bases. Germline V gene lookup returns CDR1 LGHNA and CDR2 YSLEER. This CDR3 spans 12 amino acids.

This clonotype has more than one count but fewer than ten. V gene TRBV2 combines with J gene TRBJ2-3; TRBD2 is a possible D gene (5 bases). V lost 10 bases and J lost 2, with 22 bases in between. Germline CDR1 SNHLY, CDR2 FYNNEI. This CDR3 region has 16 residues. The CDR3 region has the DNA TGTGCCACCTCAAGGGTCTCGACGGGAAACACAGATACGCAGTATTTT. The encoded protein is CATSRVSTGNTDTQYF.

The gene calls are TRBV9 and TRBJ2-5; D is unclear. Trimming removed 3 bases at V and 2 bases at J, with 11 bases between. The CDR3 loop spans 14 amino acids. Germline CDR1 and CDR2: SGDLS and YYNGEE. DNA for the CDR3: TGTGCCAGCAGCGGAGGTATAGGGCAAGAGACCCAGTACTTC. Amino acid sequence: CASSGGIGQETQYF.

V gene TRBV9 combines with J gene TRBJ2-1; D possibly corresponds to TRBD2 (7 bases). The CDR3 runs to 16 residues. Germline V gene sequence: CDR1 SGDLS, CDR2 YYNGEE. V was cut by 3 bases and J by 9 bases, with 22 bases left in between. CDR3 residues: CASSEGGAEVHTEQFF. The CDR3 DNA sequence: TGTGCCAGCAGCGAAGGGGGGGCAGAGGTGCACACTGAGCAGTTCTTC. Full variable domain (missing parts from reference TRBV9 and TRBJ2-1): DSGVTQTPKHLITATGQRVTLRCSPRSGDLSVYWYQQSLDQGLQFLIQYYNGEERAKGNILERFSAQQFPDLHSELNLSSLELGDSALYFCASSEGGAEVHTEQFFGPGTRLTVL.

This rearrangement joins TRBV10-3 to TRBJ1-2; possible D gene TRBD1, 5 bases. V was clipped by 0 bases and J by 4 bases, with 12 bases between them. CDR1 is ENHRY and CDR2 is SYGVKD in the germline V gene. CDR3 length: 15 residues. CDR3 in amino acids: CAISESSGTFYGYTF. CDR3 in DNA: TGTGCCATCAGTGAGTCCTCTGGGACGTTCTATGGCTACACCTTC.

The CDR3 DNA reads as TGTGCCAGCAGTGGTCAAGCGGGGAACATCGGGGAGCAGTACTTC. Translation gives CASSGQAGNIGEQYF. The J gene is TRBJ2-7, the V gene TRBV9; 7 bases match TRBD2. Germline V CDR1 and CDR2: SGDLS, YYNGEE. V lost 5 bases to trimming and J lost 7 bases; unmatched junction nucleotides: 15. The CDR3 has 15 amino acids.

Here the CDR3 reads CASSESRNRASGYF. DNA of the CDR3: TGCGCCAGCAGTGAGTCACGTAATAGGGCTAGCGGGTATTTT. The V gene is TRBV10-1, the J gene TRBJ2-3, with 7 bases matching TRBD2. The V gene's germline CDR1 is WNHNN and CDR2 SYGVQD (reference sequence). This CDR3 has 14 amino acids. V was clipped by 0 bases and J by 14 bases; unmatched bases: 11.

This chain uses TRBV2 with TRBJ2-6; TRBD2 matches 8 bases. Germline V lookup: CDR1 SNHLY, CDR2 FYNNEI. J lost 2 bases, V lost 4 bases, and 4 bases had no gene match. The CDR3 runs to 16 residues. This CDR3 is CASSVSGVTGANVLTF. In nucleotides, the CDR3 is TGTGCCAGCAGTGTTAGCGGGGTTACTGGGGCCAACGTCCTGACTTTC.

V usage is TRBV10-3 and J usage is TRBJ2-1; 7 bases fit TRBD2. The V segment lost 7 bases and the J segment 2 bases; nucleotides outside the gene matches: 5. Germline V gene lookup returns CDR1 ENHRY and CDR2 SYGVKD. The CDR3 contains 14 residues. Written as DNA, the CDR3 is TGTGCCATCAAGCCGGGAGGAACCTACAATGAGCAGTTCTTC. Translating it yields CAIKPGGTYNEQFF.

CDR3 in DNA: TGCAGTGTTCGGCGGGAGGGCACAGATACGCAGTATTTT. This sequence encodes CSVRREGTDTQYF. The chain recombines TRBV20-1 with TRBJ2-3; TRBD2 agrees at 8 bases. The V gene end was trimmed by 7 bases and the J gene end by 1 base; junction bases not matched to a gene: 4. This CDR3 has 13 amino acids. The germline gives CDR1 DFQATT, CDR2 SNEGSKA (reference sequence).

The V gene is TRBV7-8, the J gene TRBJ1-2; TRBD1 agrees at 8 bases. J was trimmed by 3 bases and V by 2 bases; bases with no gene match: 5. In germline, CDR1 is SGHVS, CDR2 FQNEAQ. CDR3 length equals 15 residues. DNA of the CDR3: TGTGCCAGCAGCTTACTGGACAGGGCATACTATGGCTACACCTTC. Its protein is CASSLLDRAYYGYTF.

This clonotype was observed a single time. The chain links TRBV2 to TRBJ2-5; D unclear. The J call could be wrong; TRBJ2-1 is a better fit for the DNA end. Germline V gives CDR1 SNHLY, CDR2 FYNNEI. This CDR3 has 14 amino acids. This CDR3 is CASSRGSKQENQFF. Here the CDR3 DNA reads TGTGCCAGCAGCAGAGGCAGCAAGCAAGAGAACCAGTTCTTC.

CDR3 sequence reads: CASSLELSGGSDEQFF. In DNA, the CDR3 is TGTGCCAGCAGCTTAGAACTGAGCGGGGGGAGCGATGAGCAGTTCTTC. The chain couples TRBV11-3 to TRBJ2-1, with 9 bases aligning to TRBD2. Germline-derived CDR1 and CDR2 are SGHNT and YENEEA. The V segment lost 0 bases and the J segment 8 bases; nucleotides outside the gene matches: 8. This CDR3 has 16 amino acids.

As concerns this clonotype: Sequence at one end of the junction differs from germline and may be a read error. The chain has TRBV7-8 and TRBJ2-3; D possibly corresponds to TRBD2 (7 bases). This CDR3 has 13 residues. Germline V gene lookup returns CDR1 SGHVS and CDR2 FQNEAQ. In DNA form, the CDR3 reads TGTGCCAGCGGGAGGGGGGGCAAAGCTACGCCGTATTTT. It specifies CASGRGGKATPYF.

The chain links TRBV11-3 to TRBJ1-5; a possible D gene is TRBD1 (5 bases). Trimming took off 1 base at V and 8 bases at J, with 9 bases between the two ends. The germline V gene has CDR1 SGHNT and CDR2 YENEEA. The length of the CDR3 is 13 residues. Here the CDR3 DNA reads TGTGCCAGCAGCTTAGGCCTGACAGAGCCCCAGCATTTT. Translated, it gives CASSLGLTEPQHF. The full variable domain, rest sourced from reference TRBV11-3 and TRBJ1-5, is EAGVVQSPRYKIIEKKQPVAFWCNPISGHNTLYWYLQNLGQGPELLIRYENEEAVDDSQLPKDRFSAERLKGVDSTLKIQPAELGDSAVYLCASSLGLTEPQHFGDGTRLSIL.

The chain couples TRBV9 to TRBJ2-1, with D possibly called TRBD1 or TRBD2 (5 bases each). Trimming removed 7 bases at V and 5 bases at J, with 19 bases between. CDR3 length: 15 amino acids. CDR1 is SGDLS and CDR2 is YYNGEE in the germline V gene. CDR3 DNA: TGTGCCAGCGGCAGGGCTGGGAGCGTCCACAATGAGCAGTTCTTC. It translates to CASGRAGSVHNEQFF.